These 7 T cell receptor beta chains originate from one sample sequenced in a study of T-cell reconstitution after alpha-beta-depleted transplantation in children. A library of TCRbeta sequences, prepared with unique molecular identifiers, was generated. Each CDR3 protein gets one entry after TCRdb re-called the PCR reads with MiXCR. The table lists hundreds of thousands of distinct CDR3 sequences, 10% to 15% of them singletons, with 2.2% in the top ten. The source material was PBMCs, mostly from graft donor cells, sampled 360 days after TCRalphabeta/CD19-depleted stem cell transplant. These receptors originate from a male patient under 18 who had a stem cell transplant for acute myeloid leukemia, so the T cells may come from the graft donor.

In its sample, this clonotype was seen many times. The chain uses TRBV18 and TRBJ2-2; 8 bases line up with TRBD1. The ends lost 3 bases at V and 3 bases at J; junction bases unmatched: 6. The germline V gene has CDR1 KGHSH and CDR2 LQKENI. This CDR3 is built from 16 residues. Here the CDR3 reads CASSPRQGLDTGELFF. In nucleotides, the CDR3 is TGTGCCAGCTCACCCCGACAGGGGTTAGACACCGGGGAGCTGTTTTTT.

This clonotype was detected only a few times. V and J are TRBV29-1 and TRBJ1-5, with D unclear. Trimming cost V 0 bases and J 7 bases, with 13 bases left between them. The germline V gene encodes CDR1 SQVTM and CDR2 ANQGSEA. CDR3 length: 14 amino acids. The CDR3 sequence: CSVEDSQAGQPQHF. As DNA, the CDR3 is TGCAGCGTTGAAGATAGTCAGGCGGGCCAGCCCCAGCATTTT.

The rearrangement uses TRBV20-1 and TRBJ2-3, with unresolved D. The germline V gene has CDR1 DFQATT and CDR2 SNEGSKA (reference sequence). The CDR3 runs 11 residues. CDR3 protein: CSVPSLGTQYF. CDR3 DNA sequence: TGCAGCGTCCCTTCCTTGGGAACGCAGTATTTT.

V and J are TRBV20-1 and TRBJ1-2, with 8 bases that match TRBD1. The CDR3 contains 13 residues. In germline, CDR1 is DFQATT, CDR2 SNEGSKA (reference sequence). V was pared by 4 bases and J by 1 base, with 2 bases of the junction left unmatched. In DNA, the CDR3 is TGCAGTGCTATGACAGGGGTTAACTATGGCTACACCTTC. It yields the protein CSAMTGVNYGYTF.

V usage is TRBV25-1 and J usage is TRBJ2-1; 10 positions agree with TRBD2. Germline V lookup: CDR1 MGHDK, CDR2 SYGVNS. The length of the CDR3 is 16 residues. V was clipped by 0 bases and J by 6 bases; unmatched bases: 5. CDR3 loop: CASSEYLAGDGNEQFF. The CDR3 DNA follows: TGTGCCAGCAGTGAATATCTAGCGGGAGATGGCAATGAGCAGTTCTTC.

The chain's CDR3 is CAISGGTVVVGDTQYF. Here the CDR3 DNA reads TGTGCCATCAGTGGAGGGACAGTGGTTGTAGGAGATACGCAGTATTTT. The rearrangement joins TRBV10-3 to TRBJ2-3, with 7 bases that match TRBD1. J lost 5 bases, V lost 4 bases, and 12 bases had no gene match. Germline CDR1 is ENHRY and CDR2 is SYGVKD. The CDR3 totals 16 residues.

This clonotype showed up many times. The chain carries TRBV12-3 or TRBV12-4 and TRBJ2-3; 9 bases are shared with TRBD1. J lost 2 bases, V lost 4 bases, and 1 base had no gene match. The CDR3 has 14 residues. The chain's CDR3 is CASSWDRDTDTQYF. The CDR3 DNA follows: TGTGCCAGCAGTTGGGACAGGGACACAGATACGCAGTATTTT.